The present TCR beta chain was sequenced within a study of blood T cell repertoires in COVID-19. In the original analysis: The authors estimated nucleated cell counts from reference gene primer amplification. Produced via immunoSEQ multiplex PCR; TCRdb's table is partial and in-frame only. V, J and clone size are taken as reported in that table, and D and trimming were inferred from the DNA itself. The data contain 250,000 or so clones, roughly 88% of them singletons. This clone was observed a single time. The source material was peripheral blood. The origin of this receptor is a woman aged 25 to 39 with acute or convalescent COVID-19.

The CDR3 sequence: CASSYLSTGSSYEQYF. The CDR3 DNA follows: TGTGCCAGCAGTTACCTCAGTACGGGAAGCTCCTACGAGCAGTACTTC. The V and J genes are TRBV6-5 and TRBJ2-7; D is perhaps TRBD2 (5 bases). The CDR3 covers 16 residues. Trimming left V 2 bases short and J 0 bases short, with 14 bases between. Germline loops: CDR1 MNHEY, CDR2 SVGAGI.